The sequence of this T cell receptor beta chain was determined in a study of T cells in Graves' hyperthyroidism and ophthalmopathy. The trim removed 4 bases at V and 6 bases at J, leaving 13 bases unmatched. The CDR3 totals 16 residues. CDR1 is SGHRS and CDR2 is YFSETQ in the germline V gene. Diagnosing involved the use of clinical symptoms, serum thyroxine and TRAb, thyroid ultrasound and orbital computed tomography. This clonotype was counted ten times or more. Amplification of TCR beta CDR3 regions used RNA as the template. Researchers ran a first-round RT-PCR on the TCR CDR3 using the HTBI primer set. From the multiplex PCR reads, TCRdb called clonotypes with MiXCR, one entry per CDR3 protein. The sample records around 600,000 distinct CDR3 sequences, about 14% being singletons.

This TCR was sampled from a woman in her 50s with Graves' ophthalmopathy. The rearrangement joins TRBV5-1 to TRBJ1-5, with 7 bases identical to TRBD1. Sequencing was done on a sample of blood. The CDR3 DNA is TGCGCCAGCAGCCCTACGGGACAGAGCGGCGGTCAGCCCCAGCATTTT. It specifies CASSPTGQSGGQPQHF.